The 29 T cell receptor beta chains given below trace back to one sample, sequenced in a study of T-cell memory formation after mild COVID-19. In TCRdb, the 5' RACE reads were re-called with MiXCR into one record per CDR3 protein. The sample consists of under 650,000 distinct CDR3 sequences, about 20% of them appearing once. The sample consisted of PBMCs or a T cell subset sorted from them (not recorded which). These receptors came from an adult woman who had mild COVID-19 (a few samples of this study predate the infection). Cell type and time point are not known.

The chain combines TRBV29-1 with TRBJ2-4; tentatively, D is TRBD1 or TRBD2 (5 bases each). Germline V gene lookup returns CDR1 SQVTM and CDR2 ANQGSEA. V lost 3 bases, J lost 2 bases, and 11 bases lay in between. The CDR3 is 14 amino acids. CDR3 DNA: TGCAGCGTTGAGACGTGGGGGACCAAAAACATTCAGTACTTC. Translating it yields CSVETWGTKNIQYF.

This clonotype appeared many times. The chain links TRBV11-2 to TRBJ2-7, with 7 bases lining up with TRBD2. CDR3 length equals 16 residues. Per germline, CDR1 SGHAT and CDR2 FQNNGV. J was trimmed by 4 bases and V by 6 bases; bases with no gene match: 15. As DNA, the CDR3 is TGTGCCAGCAGTAACAACGGCGGGGACTACGATTACGAGCAGTACTTC. Translation gives CASSNNGGDYDYEQYF.

This chain uses TRBV2 with TRBJ1-1; D not resolved. V was cut by 7 bases and J by 0 bases, with 15 bases left in between. Germline V gene lookup returns CDR1 SNHLY and CDR2 FYNNEI. This CDR3 has 15 amino acids. CDR3 region: CASTSSEAMNTEAFF. As DNA, the CDR3 is TGTGCCAGCACTTCTTCGGAAGCTATGAACACTGAAGCTTTCTTT. Combining the CDR3 with reference TRBV2 and TRBJ1-1 gives the whole variable domain EPEVTQTPSHQVTQMGQEVILRCVPISNHLYFYWYRQILGQKVEFLVSFYNNEISEKSEIFDDQFSVERPDGSNFTLKIRSTKLEDSAMYFCASTSSEAMNTEAFFGQGTRLTVV.

This clonotype turned up a few times. This chain connects TRBV7-2 to TRBJ2-7, with D perhaps being TRBD1 or TRBD2 (6 bases each). CDR3 length equals 15 residues. Trimming took 4 bases from V and 4 from J, leaving 17 bases between them. Germline values: CDR1 SGHTA, CDR2 FQGNSA. In nucleotides, the CDR3 is TGTGCCAGCAGCTACTCACAGGGAGGAAAGTACGAGCAGTACTTC. Amino acid sequence: CASSYSQGGKYEQYF.

This clonotype turned up a few times. The chain couples TRBV20-1 to TRBJ2-3, with D possibly being TRBD2 (6 bases). Trimming shortened V by 6 bases and J by 1 base, and 17 bases separated the two germline ends. There are 15 residues in the CDR3. CDR1 is DFQATT and CDR2 is SNEGSKA in the germline V gene (reference sequence). CDR3: CSAPPLSGRTDTQYF. CDR3 bases: TGCAGTGCCCCCCCGCTGAGCGGGCGCACAGATACGCAGTATTTT.

This clonotype was seen a handful of times. The rearrangement joins TRBV24-1 to TRBJ2-1; 9 bases align to TRBD1. Germline-derived CDR1 and CDR2 are KGHDR and SFDVKD. The CDR3 extends over 16 amino acids. With 4 bases clipped from V and 2 bases from J, the junction kept 5 bases outside the gene matches. The CDR3 reads CATSDGTGRTYNEQFF. The CDR3 DNA follows: TGTGCCACCAGTGACGGGACAGGGCGGACCTACAATGAGCAGTTCTTC.

This chain connects TRBV7-9 to TRBJ2-7; TRBD1 agrees at 8 bases. V trimming: 7 bases; J trimming: 2 bases; junction bases outside the gene matches: 4. Germline CDR1 and CDR2: SEHNR and FQNEAQ (reference sequence). The CDR3 has 13 amino acids. CDR3 protein: CASTRTGTYEQYF. The CDR3 region has the DNA TGTGCCAGCACGCGGACAGGGACCTACGAGCAGTACTTC.

This sequence joins TRBV12-3 or TRBV12-4 and TRBJ1-5; the D is unclear. This CDR3 has 14 residues. V was clipped by 2 bases and J by 9 bases, with 14 bases between them. The CDR3 DNA follows: TGTGCCAGCAGTTTAAGTGACCCACTTGGGCCCCAGCATTTT. This codes for CASSLSDPLGPQHF.

The chain links TRBV4-2 to TRBJ2-3; TRBD2 agrees at 11 bases. With V trimmed by 4 bases and J by 0 bases, 6 bases remained unmatched. Germline CDR1 is LGHNA and CDR2 is YNFKEQ. This CDR3 has 17 amino acids. CDR3: CASSPGLAESSTDTQYF. The CDR3, as DNA: TGTGCCAGCAGCCCGGGACTAGCGGAATCTAGCACAGATACGCAGTATTTT.

This chain joins TRBV5-1 and TRBJ2-3; 8 bases agree with TRBD2. CDR3 length equals 15 residues. Unmatched junction bases numbered 6, after V lost 4 bases and J lost 2 bases. Per germline, CDR1 SGHRS and CDR2 YFSETQ. CDR3 region: CASSPTGGATDTQYF. The CDR3 DNA sequence: TGCGCCAGCAGCCCGACCGGGGGGGCCACAGATACGCAGTATTTT.

This clonotype occurred many times. V usage is TRBV6-6 and J usage is TRBJ2-1; 12 bases line up with TRBD2. The CDR3 sequence is 18 residues long. The V segment lost 2 bases and the J segment 7 bases; nucleotides outside the gene matches: 12. From germline, CDR1 is MNHNY and CDR2 SVGAGI (reference sequence). As DNA, the CDR3 is TGTGCCAGCAGTTACGAACTAGCGGGGGGAACTTATCGGAATGAGCAGTTCTTC. Amino acid sequence: CASSYELAGGTYRNEQFF.

The chain carries TRBV2 and TRBJ1-1, with D uncertain. This CDR3 is built from 12 residues. V was shortened by 7 bases and J by 5 bases, with 11 bases between the two germline ends. CDR1 and CDR2 from the germline V gene are SNHLY and FYNNEI. Written as DNA, the CDR3 is TGTGCCAGCAATCTAGGGTTGACTGAAGCTTTCTTT. Translating it yields CASNLGLTEAFF.

The V and J genes are TRBV5-1 and TRBJ2-7; TRBD1 or TRBD2 may be the D gene (5 bases each). The CDR3 length is 14 residues. V shed 4 bases and J shed 0 bases, with 11 bases lying between them. Germline CDR1 reads SGHRS; CDR2 reads YFSETQ. This CDR3 is CASSPGRSSYEQYF. The CDR3 nucleotides read TGCGCCAGCAGCCCGGGACGTAGCTCCTACGAGCAGTACTTC.

The sample holds a few counts of this clonotype. J is TRBJ2-1 and V is TRBV15; 9 nucleotides line up with TRBD2. Germline CDR1 reads LNHNV; CDR2 reads YYDKDF (reference sequence). The CDR3 covers 15 residues. Unmatched junction bases numbered 7, after V lost 0 bases and J lost 10 bases. CDR3 loop: CATSRERGGAGEQFF. The DNA for the CDR3 is TGTGCCACCAGCAGAGAGCGCGGGGGGGCCGGGGAGCAGTTCTTC. The full variable domain, completed using reference TRBV15 and TRBJ2-1, is DAMVIQNPRYQVTQFGKPVTLSCSQTLNHNVMYWYQQKSSQAPKLLFHYYDKDFNNEADTPDNFQSRRPNTSFCFLDIRSPGLGDTAMYLCATSRERGGAGEQFFGPGTRLTVL.

The rearrangement uses TRBV12-3 or TRBV12-4 and TRBJ1-1; perhaps TRBD1 as D (6 bases). This CDR3 has 15 amino acids. V lost 6 bases to trimming and J lost 8 bases, with 22 bases between them. CDR3 DNA: TGTGCCAGCAGCACCACGCTGAGGGGGATATACGAAGCTTTCTTT. The encoded protein is CASSTTLRGIYEAFF.

This clonotype appeared a few times. The chain links TRBV6-6 to TRBJ1-4; weak D call: TRBD1 (6 bases). Germline V gene data show CDR1 as MNHNY and CDR2 as SVGAGI (reference sequence). V was clipped by 3 bases and J by 0 bases, with 8 bases between them. There are 15 residues in the CDR3. CDR3 coding DNA: TGTGCCAGCAGTTATACAGGGACAACTAATGAAAAACTGTTTTTT. This encodes CASSYTGTTNEKLFF.

This clonotype was detected only a few times. This chain uses TRBV6-5 with TRBJ2-7; no definite D call. Deletions cut 5 bases from V and 5 bases from J, with 13 bases between. The germline V gene has CDR1 MNHEY and CDR2 SVGAGI. This CDR3 contains 13 residues. The CDR3 DNA reads TGTGCCAGCAGTCTCCTGGGCGTCGACGAGCAGTACTTC. This sequence encodes CASSLLGVDEQYF.

Ten or more counts support this clonotype. V is TRBV7-2 and J is TRBJ2-1, with D unclear. V shed 5 bases and J shed 0 bases, with 11 bases lying between them. CDR3 length equals 15 residues. Germline CDR1 is SGHTA and CDR2 is FQGNSA. The CDR3 DNA reads TGTGCCAGCAGCCAATCGGCGAGCTCCTACAATGAGCAGTTCTTC. Protein product: CASSQSASSYNEQFF.

This clonotype has more than one count but fewer than ten. V gene TRBV2 combines with J gene TRBJ2-3; tentatively, D is TRBD2 (5 bases). The CDR3 runs to 16 residues. The V and J ends lost 0 bases and 6 bases respectively, with 16 bases between them. Per the germline V gene, CDR1 is SNHLY and CDR2 is FYNNEI. The CDR3 bases are TGTGCCAGCAGTGAAGCGCTTCTCATCCTAGCTGATACGCAGTATTTT. Its protein product is CASSEALLILADTQYF.

The chain employs TRBV7-9 and TRBJ1-2; a weak D match, TRBD1 (5 bases). CDR1 and CDR2 (germline): SEHNR, FQNEAQ (reference sequence). The CDR3 sequence is 13 residues long. Trimming took off 7 bases at V and 12 bases at J, with 21 bases between the two ends. The CDR3: CASNPGPAAGDTF. Here the CDR3 DNA reads TGTGCCAGCAACCCGGGGCCGGCAGCCGGCGACACCTTC.

The table lists this clonotype with many counts. The rearrangement uses TRBV7-9 and TRBJ2-5; D possibly corresponds to TRBD1 (6 bases). The V and J ends lost 1 base and 5 bases respectively, with 20 bases between them. This CDR3 has 17 residues. The germline V gene has CDR1 SEHNR and CDR2 FQNEAQ (reference sequence). This chain's CDR3 is CASSLVTGHRASETQYF. For the CDR3, the DNA is TGTGCCAGCAGCTTAGTCACCGGCCACAGGGCATCTGAGACCCAGTACTTC. Looking up the rest from reference TRBV7-9 and TRBJ2-5 gives the full variable domain: DTGVSQNPRHKITKRGQNVTFRCDPISEHNRLYWYRQTLGQGPEFLTYFQNEAQLEKSRLLSDRFSAERPKGSFSTLEIQRTEQGDSAMYLCASSLVTGHRASETQYFGPGTRLLVL.

In its sample, this clonotype was seen a few times. V is TRBV5-5 and J is TRBJ1-4; perhaps TRBD1 as D (5 bases). The CDR3 extends over 16 amino acids. Trimming pared 2 bases from V and 7 bases from J, leaving 18 bases between. In germline, CDR1 is SGHKS, CDR2 YYEKEE (reference sequence). The CDR3 protein is CASSFGGTYRSEKLFF. CDR3 in DNA: TGTGCCAGCAGCTTCGGGGGGACCTATCGGAGTGAAAAACTGTTTTTT.

This clonotype was counted a few times. This chain joins TRBV9 and TRBJ2-1; TRBD2 matches at 12 bases. The CDR3 length is 17 residues. Germline CDR1 is SGDLS and CDR2 is YYNGEE. V shed 0 bases, J shed 7 bases, and the junction held 8 bases outside the gene matches. The CDR3 region is CASSVASLAGGGNEQFF. The CDR3 nucleotides read TGTGCCAGCAGCGTAGCTTCACTAGCGGGAGGAGGGAATGAGCAGTTCTTC.

This clonotype appeared a few times. The V gene is TRBV6-1, the J gene TRBJ1-1, with D hard to call. The CDR3 loop spans 12 amino acids. Trimming left V 8 bases short and J 6 bases short, with 13 bases between. Germline loops: CDR1 MNHNS, CDR2 SASEGT. The CDR3 loop reads CASGYRRAEAFF. CDR3 nucleotides: TGTGCCAGCGGCTACCGTCGAGCTGAAGCTTTCTTT.

A few counts support this clonotype. The chain combines TRBV7-6 with TRBJ2-7; 16 bases match TRBD2. The CDR3 has 17 amino acids. CDR1 and CDR2 (germline): SGHVS, FNYEAQ. V gave up 5 bases and J gave up 4 bases; unmatched junction bases: 8. CDR3 loop: CASSRGTSGGAMYEQYF. The CDR3 nucleotides are TGTGCCAGCAGCCGCGGGACTAGCGGGGGGGCGATGTACGAGCAGTACTTC. Combining the CDR3 with reference TRBV7-6 and TRBJ2-7 gives the whole variable domain GAGVSQSPRYKVTKRGQDVALRCDPISGHVSLYWYRQALGQGPEFLTYFNYEAQQDKSGLPNDRFSAERPEGSISTLTIQRTEQRDSAMYRCASSRGTSGGAMYEQYFGPGTRLTVT.

The V call is TRBV4-1, the J call TRBJ2-3; TRBD1 is a possible D gene (5 bases). Germline CDR1 is MGHRA and CDR2 is YSYEKL. V gave up 4 bases and J gave up 0 bases, with 23 bases separating them. The CDR3 loop spans 19 amino acids. This chain's CDR3 is CASSRQANLKGASTDTQYF. The DNA for the CDR3 is TGCGCCAGCAGCCGCCAGGCGAATTTGAAAGGGGCTAGCACAGATACGCAGTATTTT.

This chain joins TRBV24-1 and TRBJ2-2; D possibly corresponds to TRBD2 (6 bases). V lost 5 bases, J lost 6 bases, and 12 bases lay in between. CDR1 is KGHDR, CDR2 SFDVKD, per germline. There are 14 residues in the CDR3. The CDR3 DNA reads TGTGCCACCAGTGCCCCGGGGGATTCCGGGGAGCTGTTTTTT. It codes for CATSAPGDSGELFF.

The chain is built from TRBV18 and TRBJ1-1; D perhaps matches TRBD1 (6 bases). CDR3 size: 16 residues. Per the germline V gene, CDR1 is KGHSH and CDR2 is LQKENI. Trimming took off 3 bases at V and 5 bases at J, with 19 bases between the two ends. CDR3 protein: CASSPSTGGLRTEAFF. CDR3 coding DNA: TGTGCCAGCTCACCTTCGACAGGAGGCCTGAGAACTGAAGCTTTCTTT.

The chain is built from TRBV2 and TRBJ2-1, with D possibly being TRBD1 (5 bases). V lost 10 bases, J lost 5 bases, and 18 bases lay in between. From germline, CDR1 is SNHLY and CDR2 FYNNEI. The CDR3 has 14 amino acids. The CDR3 sequence: CATSQWMTDNEQFF. DNA of the CDR3: TGTGCCACCTCACAGTGGATGACAGACAATGAGCAGTTCTTC.